One sample yielded the 30 T cell receptor beta chains listed below, sequenced in a study of response to subunit inactivated influenza vaccine. MiXCR, run by TCRdb on the RT-PCR reads, gives a single entry per CDR3 protein. The repertoire holds over 750,000 distinct CDR3 sequences, with over 20% as singletons. The starting material was PBMCs from blood, obtained around 5 days after vaccination. The receptors derive from a man aged 50 or older who received an inactivated influenza vaccine.

This clonotype was seen only once. The chain employs TRBV28 and TRBJ2-2; D is undetermined. V lost 2 bases, J lost 5 bases, and 12 bases lay in between. Germline V lookup: CDR1 MDHEN, CDR2 SYDVKM. The CDR3 covers 15 residues. In DNA, the CDR3 is TGTGCCAGCAGTTTAGGCCCCCGAAGGACCGGGGAGCTGTTTTTT. It specifies CASSLGPRRTGELFF.

This clonotype has a handful of counts. The chain recombines TRBV5-6 with TRBJ1-1, with D perhaps matching TRBD1 (5 bases). V was shortened by 1 base and J by 5 bases, with 15 bases between the two germline ends. CDR1 and CDR2 (germline): SGHDT, YYEEEE. CDR3 length equals 15 residues. The CDR3 coding sequence is TGTGCCAGCAGCTTGAAAACAGGAGTTAATACTGAAGCTTTCTTT. It is translated as CASSLKTGVNTEAFF.

The sample holds a few counts of this clonotype. The chain is built from TRBV20-1 and TRBJ2-5; D is possibly TRBD2 (6 bases). Trimming took off 2 bases at V and 5 bases at J, with 12 bases between the two ends. Looked up from germline, CDR1 is DFQATT and CDR2 is SNEGSKA (reference sequence). CDR3 length: 13 residues. This CDR3 reads CSARWAGTETQYF. CDR3 DNA: TGCAGTGCTAGATGGGCCGGGACTGAGACCCAGTACTTC.

The J gene is TRBJ2-7, the V gene TRBV7-8; TRBD2 matches 7 bases. V lost 3 bases to trimming and J lost 5 bases; unmatched junction nucleotides: 4. This CDR3 comprises 13 residues. Germline CDR1 is SGHVS and CDR2 is FQNEAQ. The CDR3 loop reads CASSLREMNEQYF. CDR3 DNA: TGTGCCAGCAGCTTGCGGGAGATGAACGAGCAGTACTTC.

A remark on this clonotype: Possible read error: a much larger clone is one base away. The chain combines TRBV15 with TRBJ2-3; 10 bases map to TRBD1. From germline, CDR1 is LNHNV and CDR2 YYDKDF (reference sequence). With V trimmed by 3 bases and J by 5 bases, 2 bases remained unmatched. The CDR3 length is 14 residues. CDR3 residues: CATSRGQGRDTQYF. Written as DNA, the CDR3 is TGTGCCACCAGCAGGGGACAGGGGAGAGATACGCAGTATTTT.

V and J are TRBV4-2 and TRBJ1-1; D call uncertain. The CDR3 contains 12 residues. Germline CDR1 and CDR2: LGHNA and YNFKEQ. Trimming took 1 base from V and 4 from J, leaving 4 bases between them. The CDR3 sequence: CASSQAGTEAFF. CDR3 bases: TGTGCCAGCAGCCAAGCAGGCACTGAAGCTTTCTTT.

The chain uses TRBV20-1 and TRBJ2-7; 7 positions match TRBD2. CDR3 length: 13 residues. Trimming at V came to 7 bases and at J to 2 bases, leaving 8 bases not matched to a gene. Germline-derived CDR1 and CDR2 are DFQATT and SNEGSKA (reference sequence). The CDR3 coding sequence is TGCAGTGTGGGAGGGGTCGGAACCTACGAGCAGTACTTC. Its translation: CSVGGVGTYEQYF.

The V gene is TRBV29-1, the J gene TRBJ2-7; 10 bases are a match to TRBD2. With 4 bases clipped from V and 4 bases from J, the junction kept 7 bases outside the gene matches. The CDR3 is made up of 14 amino acids. Germline lookup yields CDR1 SQVTM and CDR2 ANQGSEA. The CDR3 spells CSVVDGTSVYEQYF. CDR3 nucleotide sequence: TGCAGCGTTGTTGATGGGACTAGCGTTTACGAGCAGTACTTC.

This clonotype came up many times. V usage is TRBV29-1 and J usage is TRBJ2-2; D is possibly TRBD1 or TRBD2 (5 bases each). Trimming took off 7 bases at V and 0 bases at J, with 12 bases between the two ends. The CDR3 spans 14 residues. The germline V gene has CDR1 SQVTM and CDR2 ANQGSEA. The CDR3 DNA reads as TGCAGCGCTCTATGGGGGTCGAACACCGGGGAGCTGTTTTTT. This codes for CSALWGSNTGELFF.

This clonotype was seen more than once but under ten times. The rearrangement uses TRBV6-1 and TRBJ2-1; D perhaps matches TRBD2 (6 bases). Germline V gene lookup returns CDR1 MNHNS and CDR2 SASEGT. The CDR3 is 17 residues long. Trimming removed 2 bases from V and 7 bases from J, with 21 bases in between. The CDR3 DNA sequence: TGTGCCAGCAGTGAAAATATGATGGGGGGTAGCGGTAATGAGCAGTTCTTC. As protein: CASSENMMGGSGNEQFF.

This sequence joins TRBV5-1 and TRBJ2-3, with D unresolved. V lost 0 bases, J lost 2 bases, and 10 bases lay in between. The germline V gene encodes CDR1 SGHRS and CDR2 YFSETQ. The CDR3 is 15 residues long. The DNA for the CDR3 is TGCGCCAGCAGCTTGGCAGCCGGAAACACAGATACGCAGTATTTT. This translates into CASSLAAGNTDTQYF.

The rearrangement links TRBV5-1 to TRBJ1-1; possible D gene TRBD1, 5 bases. Germline lookup yields CDR1 SGHRS and CDR2 YFSETQ. This CDR3 region has 12 residues. V lost 4 bases and J 8 bases, leaving 12 bases between the germline ends. The DNA for the CDR3 is TGCGCCAGCAGCCCGGGGGGGGAAGAAGCTTTCTTT. It codes for CASSPGGEEAFF.

Many counts were recorded for this clonotype. The chain is built from TRBV28 and TRBJ2-3; D gene uncertain. Germline V gene sequence: CDR1 MDHEN, CDR2 SYDVKM. V was clipped by 6 bases and J by 6 bases, with 10 bases between them. This CDR3 has 12 amino acids. CDR3 protein: CASSVLMDTQYF. CDR3 nucleotide sequence: TGTGCCAGCAGCGTACTAATGGATACGCAGTATTTT.

This clonotype was seen at least ten times. The rearrangement joins TRBV19 to TRBJ1-3; D gene unclear. Trimming took off 7 bases at V and 4 bases at J, with 11 bases between the two ends. The CDR3 has 13 amino acids. From germline, CDR1 is LNHDA and CDR2 SQIVND (reference sequence). CDR3: CASTTRIGNTIYF. The CDR3 bases are TGTGCCAGTACAACCAGGATCGGAAACACCATATATTTT.

The sample holds a few counts of this clonotype. The J gene is TRBJ2-3, the V gene TRBV7-2; D is unresolved. V was trimmed by 5 bases and J by 6 bases, leaving 18 bases between them. The CDR3 totals 15 residues. Germline lookup yields CDR1 SGHTA and CDR2 FQGNSA. The CDR3 nucleotides are TGTGCCAGCAGCCAAACGGCCGTCATAGGTGATACGCAGTATTTT. Its translation is CASSQTAVIGDTQYF. Together with reference TRBV7-2 and TRBJ2-3, the CDR3 gives the full variable domain: GAGVSQSPSNKVTEKGKDVELRCDPISGHTALYWYRQSLGQGLEFLIYFQGNSAPDKSGLPSDRFSAERTGGSVSTLTIQRTQQEDSAVYLCASSQTAVIGDTQYFGPGTRLTVL.

The chain combines TRBV20-1 with TRBJ2-3; TRBD1 matches at 8 bases. The ends lost 6 bases at V and 4 bases at J; junction bases unmatched: 12. This CDR3 is built from 15 residues. The germline V gene has CDR1 DFQATT and CDR2 SNEGSKA (reference sequence). The chain's CDR3 is CSARSGTGSSDTQYF. CDR3 DNA: TGCAGTGCCAGATCCGGGACAGGATCATCAGATACGCAGTATTTT.

This clonotype was detected a few times. This sequence joins TRBV20-1 and TRBJ2-1, with D hard to call. The CDR3 loop spans 12 amino acids. Germline lookup yields CDR1 DFQATT and CDR2 SNEGSKA (reference sequence). The V gene lost 3 bases and the J gene lost 10 bases, with 13 bases spanning the gap. The CDR3 spells CSASRASGEQFF. The CDR3 region has the DNA TGCAGTGCTAGTAGGGCTTCAGGAGAGCAGTTCTTC.

In its sample, this clonotype was seen a few times. V is TRBV20-1 and J is TRBJ2-2; D ambiguous. V was shortened by 2 bases and J by 6 bases, with 13 bases between the two germline ends. In germline, CDR1 is DFQATT, CDR2 SNEGSKA (reference sequence). The CDR3 spans 14 residues. CDR3 sequence: CSARPRNGPGELFF. CDR3 bases: TGCAGTGCTAGACCCCGTAATGGCCCCGGGGAGCTGTTTTTT.

This clonotype was seen a few times. V and J are TRBV24-1 and TRBJ2-1, with D uncertain. CDR1 and CDR2 (germline): KGHDR, SFDVKD. The V end lost 4 bases, the J end lost 5 bases, and 11 bases lay between the germline ends. There are 14 residues in the CDR3. CDR3 amino acids: CATSDHLLNNEQFF. CDR3 DNA: TGTGCCACCAGTGACCATTTACTGAACAATGAGCAGTTCTTC.

The rearrangement joins TRBV9 to TRBJ2-4, with D unresolved. Trimming left V 0 bases short and J 5 bases short, with 12 bases between. The CDR3 loop spans 15 amino acids. Germline V gene data show CDR1 as SGDLS and CDR2 as YYNGEE. CDR3 DNA: TGTGCCAGCAGCGTAGAGGCCCCTGGCGAAAACATTCAGTACTTC. Its protein is CASSVEAPGENIQYF.

Notes on this clonotype: At one of its ends the junction is not consistent with the germline gene, which may arise from a read error. In DNA form, the CDR3 reads TGTGCTAGCAGAAGGCAGGAGAACACCGGGGAGCTGTTTTTT. Protein: CASRRQENTGELFF. The rearrangement links TRBV7-7 to TRBJ2-2; D is unclear. Germline V lookup: CDR1 SSHAT, CDR2 FNYEAQ (reference sequence). The CDR3 extends over 14 amino acids.

This clonotype was seen at least ten times. This chain connects TRBV12-3 or TRBV12-4 to TRBJ2-5; 10 bases fit TRBD1. V lost 4 bases and J lost 2; bases outside the gene matches: 1. The length of the CDR3 is 14 residues. The chain's CDR3 is CASSSDRGQETQYF. The DNA of the CDR3 is TGTGCCAGCAGTTCGGACAGGGGGCAAGAGACCCAGTACTTC.

J is TRBJ2-1 and V is TRBV12-3 or TRBV12-4, with a tentative D call TRBD1 (6 bases). V gave up 5 bases and J gave up 8 bases, with 16 bases separating them. The CDR3 consists of 14 residues. The CDR3 DNA is TGTGCCAGCAGTCGAACAGGGTTAGGCGATGAGCAGTTCTTC. Translating it yields CASSRTGLGDEQFF.

This chain joins TRBV4-3 and TRBJ1-4, with TRBD1 matching over 7 bases. This CDR3 has 15 amino acids. After removal of 3 bases from V and 7 bases from J, the junction contained 8 bases not matched to a gene. Germline values: CDR1 LGHNA, CDR2 YSLEER. The CDR3 nucleotides read TGCGCCAGCAGCCAGGGAGACAGGGATTTTGAAAAACTGTTTTTT. It specifies CASSQGDRDFEKLFF.

This clonotype was seen at least ten times. The rearrangement uses TRBV20-1 and TRBJ2-7, with 9 positions matching TRBD2. This CDR3 has 14 residues. Trimming at V came to 5 bases and at J to 0 bases, leaving 5 bases not matched to a gene. Germline assignment: CDR1 DFQATT and CDR2 SNEGSKA (reference sequence). The CDR3 spells CSAPRTSASYEQYF. CDR3 DNA: TGCAGTGCTCCCCGGACTAGCGCCTCCTACGAGCAGTACTTC.

This clonotype was seen a handful of times. The chain has TRBV15 and TRBJ2-1; 7 bases align to TRBD1. Germline assignment: CDR1 LNHNV and CDR2 YYDKDF (reference sequence). V lost 3 bases to trimming and J lost 8 bases; unmatched junction nucleotides: 13. This CDR3 contains 16 residues. In nucleotides, the CDR3 is TGTGCCACCAGCAGTCAGGACAGGAGGATAATCCATGAGCAGTTCTTC. The encoded protein is CATSSQDRRIIHEQFF.

The sample holds a few counts of this clonotype. V gene TRBV6-1 combines with J gene TRBJ2-7; tentative D call: TRBD1 (7 bases). In germline, CDR1 is MNHNS, CDR2 SASEGT. The CDR3 runs 13 residues. V shed 6 bases and J shed 5 bases, with 14 bases lying between them. The CDR3 DNA is TGTGCCAGCAGGCGGGACAGAGGCGACGAGCAGTACTTC. Its protein product is CASRRDRGDEQYF.

The chain uses TRBV11-2 and TRBJ2-5, with D unresolved. Trimming pared 1 base from V and 5 bases from J, leaving 14 bases between. In germline, CDR1 is SGHAT, CDR2 FQNNGV. The CDR3 has 15 residues. CDR3 in amino acids: CASSLGAGLGETQYF. CDR3 nucleotides: TGTGCCAGCAGCTTAGGTGCAGGCTTGGGGGAGACCCAGTACTTC.

This clonotype was recorded at least ten times. This chain links TRBV7-9 with TRBJ2-1, with 13 bases that match TRBD2. J was trimmed by 8 bases and V by 10 bases; bases with no gene match: 5. This CDR3 is 13 amino acids long. Germline V gene sequence: CDR1 SEHNR, CDR2 FQNEAQ (reference sequence). The DNA for the CDR3 is TGTGCCACCGGACTAGCGGGGGTTGATGAGCAGTTCTTC. Translating it yields CATGLAGVDEQFF.

CDR3 sequence reads: CSARDSGLAYEQYF. The CDR3 DNA is TGCAGTGCTAGAGACTCGGGGCTAGCCTACGAGCAGTACTTC. The J gene is TRBJ2-7, the V gene TRBV20-1; either TRBD1 or TRBD2 may supply D (5 bases each). The V and J ends lost 0 bases and 2 bases respectively, with 11 bases between them. The CDR3 is 14 amino acids. CDR1 and CDR2 from the germline V gene are DFQATT and SNEGSKA (reference sequence).